The source of this T cell receptor beta chain is a study of blood T cell repertoires in COVID-19. The wider study: The study drew acute and convalescent COVID-19 samples from the United States, Italy and Spain.

The CDR3 is made up of 11 amino acids. The ends were cut back, 7 bases at V and 7 bases at J, with 11 bases in the middle. Germline V CDR1 and CDR2: MDHEN, SYDVKM. The protocol was immunoSEQ multiplex PCR, while the TCRdb copy is restricted to in-frame clones and leaves out a portion. The sample has about 130,000 clones; approximately 81% are singletons. Sequencing used peripheral blood. The TCR sequence derives from a man aged 35-49 years with active or convalescent COVID-19. The rearrangement links TRBV28 to TRBJ2-7; D is perhaps TRBD2 (5 bases). CDR3 DNA sequence: TGTGCCAGCACTGCCCCGGGGGAGCAGTACTTC. Protein product: CASTAPGEQYF.